Described below is a single T cell receptor (beta chain) sequence and its context. This entry belongs to a study of shared clonotypes between healthy human individuals. Assay execution took place at the deep level. As handled by the study authors: ImmunoSEQ yielded junction-only sequences lacking quality scores, so filtering differed. The repertoire was sequenced with immunoSEQ multiplex PCR; TCRdb's copy has only in-frame clones and lacks some. D and trimming come from the DNA, and the V and J calls and clone size come from that table. The sample carries roughly 510,000 clones, about three quarters recorded once. V lost 5 bases and J 9 bases, leaving 16 bases between the germline ends. The CDR3 runs to 13 residues. Looked up from germline, CDR1 is LNHDA and CDR2 is SQIVND (reference sequence).

This chain joins TRBV19 and TRBJ1-2, with D maybe TRBD1 (5 bases). This receptor was identified in a middle-aged woman in good health. Some clones in this sample may be carry-over from other donors' samples. Sequences were obtained from PBMCs. CDR3 amino acids: CASSRGGEERYTF. The DNA of the CDR3 is TGTGCCAGTAGTCGTGGAGGGGAGGAACGCTACACCTTC. Full variable domain (missing parts from reference TRBV19 and TRBJ1-2): DGGITQSPKYLFRKEGQNVTLSCEQNLNHDAMYWYRQDPGQGLRLIYYSQIVNDFQKGDIAEGYSVSREKKESFPLTVTSAQKNPTAFYLCASSRGGEERYTFGSGTRLTVV.